This T cell receptor (beta chain) was sequenced in a study of T-cell memory formation after mild COVID-19. Study observations and caveats: Clones that contracted from day 15 to 85 had balanced CD4/CD8; later expanders were CD4+ biased.

Comment on this clonotype: As yet, its antigen is unknown.

Sample barcodes and UMIs were carried by the TCR alpha and TCR beta cDNA libraries that 5'RACE generated with constant-segment primers. TCRdb itself ran the 5' RACE reads through MiXCR, one entry per CDR3 protein. The data contain more than 300,000 distinct CDR3 sequences, 20% to 25% of them singletons. The CDR3 has 13 amino acids. Trimming pared 5 bases from V and 6 bases from J, leaving 10 bases between. This chain joins TRBV12-3 or TRBV12-4 and TRBJ1-4, with D possibly TRBD1 on 6 matching bases. The material sequenced was PBMCs or a T cell subset sorted from them (not recorded which). This clonotype was obtained from a man aged 18 to 29 who had mild COVID-19 (a few samples of this study predate the infection). Cell type and time point are not known. CDR3 sequence (DNA): TGTGCCAGCAGTCTCAGGGGTGATGAAAAACTGTTTTTT. It specifies CASSLRGDEKLFF.